Included here is one TCR beta chain sequence, with context. Germline V CDR1 and CDR2: MNHEY, SVGAGI. CDR3 size: 15 residues. V lost 6 bases and J lost 3; bases outside the gene matches: 9. The data derive from a study of T cell changes during pregnancy in multiple sclerosis. The repertoire was sequenced with immunoSEQ multiplex PCR; TCRdb's copy has only in-frame clones and lacks some. The sample lists approximately 93,000 clones; approximately 89% were seen once. The material sequenced was peripheral blood, taken in the first trimester of pregnancy. V gene TRBV6-5 combines with J gene TRBJ2-7; 9 bases align to TRBD1. The TCR comes from a female donor in good health, enrolled as a control in a pregnancy study. The CDR3 here is CASRTGGWGVYEQYF. The CDR3 nucleotides are TGTGCCAGCAGGACAGGGGGATGGGGGGTCTACGAGCAGTACTTC.